The TCR beta chain described here comes from a study of identical twins. Study-wide results and limits: Clonotypes of the beta chain that were abundant in cord blood carried fewer insertions (memory repertoires showed none).

The junction had 12 bases not matched to a gene; V was cut back by 6 bases and J by 4 bases. This CDR3 contains 14 residues. In germline, CDR1 is DFQATT, CDR2 SNEGSKA (reference sequence). In the case of this clonotype: What it recognizes is unknown.

In TCRdb, the 5' RACE reads were re-called with MiXCR into one record per CDR3 protein. This table has about 720,000 distinct CDR3 sequences, 15% to 20% appearing once. These same records also appear under a second study, on T cells expressing NK-cell markers.

The sample was PBMCs. The V gene is TRBV20-1, the J gene TRBJ2-7, with TRBD2 matching over 7 bases. This receptor was taken from a woman younger than 30 in good health. CDR3 nucleotide sequence: TGCAGTGCCGCCCCCTTTGGGAGGGCGTACGAGCAGTACTTC. This gives the protein CSAAPFGRAYEQYF.